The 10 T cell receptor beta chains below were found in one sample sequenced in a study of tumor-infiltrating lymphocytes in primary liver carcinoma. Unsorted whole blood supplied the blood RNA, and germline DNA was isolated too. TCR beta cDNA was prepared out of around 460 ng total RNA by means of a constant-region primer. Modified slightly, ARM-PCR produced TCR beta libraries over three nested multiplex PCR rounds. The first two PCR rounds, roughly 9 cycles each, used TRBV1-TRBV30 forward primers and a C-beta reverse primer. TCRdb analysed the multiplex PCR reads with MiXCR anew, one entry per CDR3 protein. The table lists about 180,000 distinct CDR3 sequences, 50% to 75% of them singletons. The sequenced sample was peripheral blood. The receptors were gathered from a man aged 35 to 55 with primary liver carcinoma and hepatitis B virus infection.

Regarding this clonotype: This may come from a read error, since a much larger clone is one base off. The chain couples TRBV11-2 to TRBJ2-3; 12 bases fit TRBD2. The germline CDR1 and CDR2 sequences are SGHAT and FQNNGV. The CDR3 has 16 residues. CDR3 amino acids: CTSSLGLAGVTDTQYF. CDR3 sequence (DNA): TGTACCAGCAGCTTGGGACTAGCGGGCGTCACAGATACGCAGTATTTT. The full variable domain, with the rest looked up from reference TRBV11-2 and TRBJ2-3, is EAGVAQSPRYKIIEKRQSVAFWCNPISGHATLYWYQQILGQGPKLLIQFQNNGVVDDSQLPKDRFSAERLKGVDSTLKIQPAKLEDSAVYLCTSSLGLAGVTDTQYFGPGTRLTVL.

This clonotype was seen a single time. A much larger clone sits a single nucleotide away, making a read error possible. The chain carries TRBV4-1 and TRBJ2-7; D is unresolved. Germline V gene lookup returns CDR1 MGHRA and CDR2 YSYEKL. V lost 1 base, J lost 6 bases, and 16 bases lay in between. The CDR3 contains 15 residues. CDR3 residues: CASSQADGPSREQYF. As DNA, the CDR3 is TGCGCCAGCAGCCAAGCGGACGGACCTTCGCGCGAGCAGTACTTC.

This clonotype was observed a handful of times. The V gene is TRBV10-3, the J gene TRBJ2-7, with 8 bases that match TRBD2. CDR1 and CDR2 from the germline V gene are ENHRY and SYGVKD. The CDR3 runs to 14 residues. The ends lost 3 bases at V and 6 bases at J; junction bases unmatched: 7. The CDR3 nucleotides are TGTGCCATCAGTGACGGAGCGGGAGCCAGCGAGCAGTACTTC. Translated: CAISDGAGASEQYF.

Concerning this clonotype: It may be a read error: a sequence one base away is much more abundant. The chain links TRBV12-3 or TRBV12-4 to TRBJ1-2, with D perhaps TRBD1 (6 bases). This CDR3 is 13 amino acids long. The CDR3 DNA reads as TGTGCCAGCAGTTTAGTCGACAGGTCTGGCTACGCCTTC. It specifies CASSLVDRSGYAF.

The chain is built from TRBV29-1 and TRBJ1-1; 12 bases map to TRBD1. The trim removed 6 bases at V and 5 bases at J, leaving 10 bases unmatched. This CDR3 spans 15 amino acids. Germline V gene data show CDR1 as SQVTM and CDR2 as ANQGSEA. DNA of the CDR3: TGCAGCGTGAGGGGGACAGGGGGCGAAGTTACTGAAGCTTTCTTT. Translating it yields CSVRGTGGEVTEAFF.

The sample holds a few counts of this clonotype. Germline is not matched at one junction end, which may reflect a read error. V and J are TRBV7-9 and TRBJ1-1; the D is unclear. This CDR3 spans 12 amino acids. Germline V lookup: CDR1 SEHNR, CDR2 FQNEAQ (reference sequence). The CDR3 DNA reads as TGTGCCAGCAGCCGAATGAACACTGAAGCTTTTTTT. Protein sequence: CASSRMNTEAFF. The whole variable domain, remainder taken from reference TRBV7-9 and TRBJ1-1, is DTGVSQNPRHKITKRGQNVTFRCDPISEHNRLYWYRQTLGQGPEFLTYFQNEAQLEKSRLLSDRFSAERPKGSFSTLEIQRTEQGDSAMYLCASSRMNTEAFFGQGTRLTVV.

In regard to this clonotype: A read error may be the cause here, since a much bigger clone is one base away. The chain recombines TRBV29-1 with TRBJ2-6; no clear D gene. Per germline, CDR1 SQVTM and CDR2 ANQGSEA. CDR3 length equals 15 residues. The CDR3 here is CGVAPGRTGANVLTF. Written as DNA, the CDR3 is TGCGGCGTTGCGCCGGGTAGGACTGGGGCCAACGTCCTGACTTTC.

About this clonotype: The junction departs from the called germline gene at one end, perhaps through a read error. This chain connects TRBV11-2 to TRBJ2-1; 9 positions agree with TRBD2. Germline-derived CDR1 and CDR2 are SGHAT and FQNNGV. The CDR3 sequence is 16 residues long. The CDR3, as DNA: TGTGCCAACAGCTTAGGTGGTAGCGGGAGCTCTTATGAGCACTTCTTC. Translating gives CANSLGGSGSSYEHFF.

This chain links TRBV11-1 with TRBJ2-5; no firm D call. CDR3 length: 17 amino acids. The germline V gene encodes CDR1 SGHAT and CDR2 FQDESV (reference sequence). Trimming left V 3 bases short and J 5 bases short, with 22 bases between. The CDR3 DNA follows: TGTGCCAGCAGCTTGGGGTCCCGCGGTGGGATCATGGAGACCCAGTACTTC. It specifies CASSLGSRGGIMETQYF. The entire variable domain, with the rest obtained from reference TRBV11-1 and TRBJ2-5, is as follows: EAEVAQSPRYKITEKSQAVAFWCDPISGHATLYWYRQILGQGPELLVQFQDESVVDDSQLPKDRFSAERLKGVDSTLKIQPAELGDSAMYLCASSLGSRGGIMETQYFGPGTRLLVL.

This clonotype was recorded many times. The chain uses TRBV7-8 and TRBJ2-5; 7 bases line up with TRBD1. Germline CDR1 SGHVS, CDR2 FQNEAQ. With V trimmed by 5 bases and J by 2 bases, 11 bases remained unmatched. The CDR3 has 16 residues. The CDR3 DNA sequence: TGTGCCAGCAGCCCCCGGAGAGCAGGGGGTCAAGAGACCCAGTACTTC. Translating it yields CASSPRRAGGQETQYF. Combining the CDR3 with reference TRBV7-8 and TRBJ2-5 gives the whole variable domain GAGVSQSPRYKVAKRGQDVALRCDPISGHVSLFWYQQALGQGPEFLTYFQNEAQLDKSGLPSDRFFAERPEGSVSTLKIQRTQQEDSAVYLCASSPRRAGGQETQYFGPGTRLLVL.